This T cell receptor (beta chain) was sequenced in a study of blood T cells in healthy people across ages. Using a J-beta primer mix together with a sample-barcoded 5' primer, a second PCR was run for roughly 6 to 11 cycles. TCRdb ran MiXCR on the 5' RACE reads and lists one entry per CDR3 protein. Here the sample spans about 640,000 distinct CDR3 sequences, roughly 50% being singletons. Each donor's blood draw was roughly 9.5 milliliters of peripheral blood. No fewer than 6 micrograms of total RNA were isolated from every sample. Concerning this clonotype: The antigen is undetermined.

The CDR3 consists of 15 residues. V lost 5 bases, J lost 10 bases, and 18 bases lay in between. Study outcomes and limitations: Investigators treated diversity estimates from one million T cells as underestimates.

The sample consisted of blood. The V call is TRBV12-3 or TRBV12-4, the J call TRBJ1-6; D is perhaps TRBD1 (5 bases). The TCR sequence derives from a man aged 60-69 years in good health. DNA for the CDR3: TGTGCCAGCAGTGCCCAAGGCGGGGAGGGGTCACCCCTCCACTTT. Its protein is CASSAQGGEGSPLHF.